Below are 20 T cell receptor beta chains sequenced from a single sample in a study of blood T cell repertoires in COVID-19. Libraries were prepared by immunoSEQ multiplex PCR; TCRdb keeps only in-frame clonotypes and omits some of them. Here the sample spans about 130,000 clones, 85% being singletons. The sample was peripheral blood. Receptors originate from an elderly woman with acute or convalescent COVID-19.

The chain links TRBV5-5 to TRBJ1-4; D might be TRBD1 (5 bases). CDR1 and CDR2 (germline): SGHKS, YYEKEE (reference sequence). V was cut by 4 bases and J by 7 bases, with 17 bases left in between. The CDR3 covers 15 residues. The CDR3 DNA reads TGTGCCAGCAGCCGGGGGACCACACCTGCTGAAAAACTGTTTTTT. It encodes CASSRGTTPAEKLFF.

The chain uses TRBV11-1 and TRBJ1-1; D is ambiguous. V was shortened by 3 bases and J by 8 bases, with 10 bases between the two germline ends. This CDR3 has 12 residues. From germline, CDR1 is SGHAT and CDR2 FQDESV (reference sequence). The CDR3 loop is CASSFVAREAFF. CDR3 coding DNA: TGTGCCAGCAGCTTCGTGGCCAGGGAAGCTTTCTTT.

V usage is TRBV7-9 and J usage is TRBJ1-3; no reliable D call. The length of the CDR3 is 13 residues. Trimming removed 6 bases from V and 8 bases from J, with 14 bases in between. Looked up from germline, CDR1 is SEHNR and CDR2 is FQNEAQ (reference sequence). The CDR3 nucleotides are TGTGCCAGCAGTGTTACTTCTTCTGACACCATATATTTT. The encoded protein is CASSVTSSDTIYF.

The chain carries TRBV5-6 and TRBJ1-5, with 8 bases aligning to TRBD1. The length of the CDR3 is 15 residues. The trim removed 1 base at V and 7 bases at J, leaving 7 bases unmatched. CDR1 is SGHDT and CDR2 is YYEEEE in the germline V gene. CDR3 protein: CASSLRGQGVQPQHF. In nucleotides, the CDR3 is TGTGCCAGCAGCTTGAGAGGACAGGGTGTGCAGCCCCAGCATTTT.

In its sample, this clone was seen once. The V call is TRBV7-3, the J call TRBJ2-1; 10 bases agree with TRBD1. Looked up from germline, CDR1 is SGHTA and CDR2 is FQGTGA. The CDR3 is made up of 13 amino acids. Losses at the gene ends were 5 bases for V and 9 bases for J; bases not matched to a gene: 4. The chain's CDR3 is CASSLGQGGEQFF. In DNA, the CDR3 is TGTGCCAGCAGCCTCGGACAGGGGGGTGAGCAGTTCTTC.

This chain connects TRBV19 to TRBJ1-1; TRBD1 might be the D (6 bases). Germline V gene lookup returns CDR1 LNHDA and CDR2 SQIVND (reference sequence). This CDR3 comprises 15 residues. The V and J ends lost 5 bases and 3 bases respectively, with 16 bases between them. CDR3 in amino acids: CASSGLGAGDTEAFF. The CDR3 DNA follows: TGTGCCAGTAGTGGATTGGGGGCCGGGGACACTGAAGCTTTCTTT.

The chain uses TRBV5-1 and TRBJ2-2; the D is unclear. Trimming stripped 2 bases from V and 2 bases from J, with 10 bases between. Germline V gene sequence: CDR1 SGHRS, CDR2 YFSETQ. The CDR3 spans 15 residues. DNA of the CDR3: TGCGCCAGCAGCTTAGGCGGCAGAAACACCGGGGAGCTGTTTTTT. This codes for CASSLGGRNTGELFF. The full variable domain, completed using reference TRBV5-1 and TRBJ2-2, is KAGVTQTPRYLIKTRGQQVTLSCSPISGHRSVSWYQQTPGQGLQFLFEYFSETQRNKGNFPGRFSGRQFSNSRSEMNVSTLELGDSALYLCASSLGGRNTGELFFGEGSRLTVL.

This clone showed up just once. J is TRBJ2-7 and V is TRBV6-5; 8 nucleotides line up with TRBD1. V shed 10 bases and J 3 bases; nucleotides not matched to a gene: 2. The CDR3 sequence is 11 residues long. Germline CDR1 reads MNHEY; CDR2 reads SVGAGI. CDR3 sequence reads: CATGQGYEQYF. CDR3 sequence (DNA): TGTGCCACCGGACAGGGCTACGAGCAGTACTTC.

CDR3 bases: TGTGCCAGCAAACCAACAGGGGGCAACACTGAAGCTTTCTTT. Translating gives CASKPTGGNTEAFF. The chain recombines TRBV6-5 with TRBJ1-1; 9 bases match TRBD1. The V gene end was trimmed by 7 bases and the J gene end by 2 bases; junction bases not matched to a gene: 5. Germline-derived CDR1 and CDR2 are MNHEY and SVGAGI. The CDR3 totals 14 residues.

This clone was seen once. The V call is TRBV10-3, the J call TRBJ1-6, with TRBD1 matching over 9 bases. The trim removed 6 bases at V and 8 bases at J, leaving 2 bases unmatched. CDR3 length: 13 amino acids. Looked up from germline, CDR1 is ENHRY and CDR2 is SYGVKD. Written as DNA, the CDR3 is TGTGCCATCAGACAGGGGGCGGATTCACCCCTCCACTTT. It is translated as CAIRQGADSPLHF.

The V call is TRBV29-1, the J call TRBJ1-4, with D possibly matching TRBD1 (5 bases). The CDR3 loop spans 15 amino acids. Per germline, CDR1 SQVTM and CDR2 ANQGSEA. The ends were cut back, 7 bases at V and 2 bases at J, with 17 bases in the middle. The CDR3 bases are TGCAGCGACGACGGGGGAGGGAGGACTAATGAAAAACTGTTTTTT. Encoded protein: CSDDGGGRTNEKLFF.

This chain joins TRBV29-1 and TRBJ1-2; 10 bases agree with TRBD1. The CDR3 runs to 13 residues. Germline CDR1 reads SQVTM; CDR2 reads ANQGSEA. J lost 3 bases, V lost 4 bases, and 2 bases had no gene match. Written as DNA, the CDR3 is TGCAGCGTTGGGGACAGGGGTGACTATGGCTACACCTTC. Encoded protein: CSVGDRGDYGYTF.

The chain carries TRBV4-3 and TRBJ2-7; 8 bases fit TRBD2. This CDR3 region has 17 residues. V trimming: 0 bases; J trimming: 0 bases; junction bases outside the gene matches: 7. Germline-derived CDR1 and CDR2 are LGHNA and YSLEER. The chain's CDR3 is CASSQDGTRGSSYEQYF. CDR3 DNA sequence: TGCGCCAGCAGCCAAGACGGGACTAGGGGAAGCTCCTACGAGCAGTACTTC.

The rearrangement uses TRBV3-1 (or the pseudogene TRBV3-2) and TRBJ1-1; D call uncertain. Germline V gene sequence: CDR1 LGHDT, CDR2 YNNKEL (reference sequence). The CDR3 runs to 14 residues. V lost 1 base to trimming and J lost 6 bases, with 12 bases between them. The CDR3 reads CASSQVSGFPEAFF. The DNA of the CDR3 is TGTGCCAGCAGCCAAGTTTCAGGATTCCCTGAAGCTTTCTTT.

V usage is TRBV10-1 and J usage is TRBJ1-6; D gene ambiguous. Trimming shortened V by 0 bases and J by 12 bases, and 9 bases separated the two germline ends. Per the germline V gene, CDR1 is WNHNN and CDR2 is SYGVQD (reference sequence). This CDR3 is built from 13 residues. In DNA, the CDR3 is TGCGCCAGCAGTGAGTCGAAAGCCCGACCCCTCCACTTT. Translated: CASSESKARPLHF.

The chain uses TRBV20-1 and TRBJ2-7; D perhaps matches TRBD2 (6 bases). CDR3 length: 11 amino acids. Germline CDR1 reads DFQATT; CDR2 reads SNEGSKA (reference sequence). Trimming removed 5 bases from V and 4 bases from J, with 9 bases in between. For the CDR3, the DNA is TGCAGTGCTGGAGGGGCGTACGAGCAGTACGTC. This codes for CSAGGAYEQYV.

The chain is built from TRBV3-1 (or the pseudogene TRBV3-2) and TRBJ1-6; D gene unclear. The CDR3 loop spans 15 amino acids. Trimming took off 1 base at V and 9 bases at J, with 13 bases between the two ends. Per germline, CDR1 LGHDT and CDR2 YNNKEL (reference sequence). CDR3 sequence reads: CASSQGEGKASPLHF. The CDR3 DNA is TGTGCCAGCAGCCAAGGAGAGGGAAAGGCTTCACCCCTCCACTTT.

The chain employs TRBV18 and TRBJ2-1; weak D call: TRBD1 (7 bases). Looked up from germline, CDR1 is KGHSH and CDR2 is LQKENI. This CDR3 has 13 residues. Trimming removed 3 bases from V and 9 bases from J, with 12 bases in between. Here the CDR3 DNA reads TGTGCCAGCTCACCGCCAGGGGGGACTGAGCAGTTCTTC. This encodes CASSPPGGTEQFF.

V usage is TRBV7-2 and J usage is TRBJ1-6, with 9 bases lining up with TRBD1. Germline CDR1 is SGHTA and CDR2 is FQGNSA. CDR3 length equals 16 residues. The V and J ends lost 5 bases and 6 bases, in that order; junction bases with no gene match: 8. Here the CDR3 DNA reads TGTGCCAGCAGCCAACGCCCACAGGGGGCTAATTCACCCCTCCACTTT. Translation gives CASSQRPQGANSPLHF.

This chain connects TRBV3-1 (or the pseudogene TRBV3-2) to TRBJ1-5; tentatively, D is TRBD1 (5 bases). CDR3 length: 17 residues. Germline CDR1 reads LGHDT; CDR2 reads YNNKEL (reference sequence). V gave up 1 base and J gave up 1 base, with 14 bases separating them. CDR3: CASSQGYGTRSNQPQHF. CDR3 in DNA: TGTGCCAGCAGCCAAGGATACGGGACTAGAAGCAATCAGCCCCAGCATTTT.